Below are 26 T cell receptor beta chains sequenced from a single sample in a study of T-cell reconstitution after alpha-beta-depleted transplantation in children. Using unique molecular identifiers, the investigators prepared the TCRbeta library. TCRdb re-analysed the PCR reads in MiXCR, keeping a single row per CDR3 protein. The data show approximately 630,000 distinct CDR3 sequences, with around 12% seen just once and around 0.76% held by the top ten. The sequencing here drew on PBMCs, taken before TCRalphabeta/CD19-depleted stem cell transplant. All receptors come from a girl aged 2-10 years with congenital amegakaryocytic thrombocytopenia, due to receive a stem cell transplant.

This chain uses TRBV11-2 with TRBJ2-1; D remains unclear. Trimming stripped 3 bases from V and 4 bases from J, with 7 bases between. Germline loops: CDR1 SGHAT, CDR2 FQNNGV. This CDR3 has 13 residues. The CDR3 nucleotides read TGTGCCAGCAGCTTCCTGGAGTACAATGAGCAGTTCTTC. This gives the protein CASSFLEYNEQFF.

This clonotype came up a few times. V gene TRBV6-5 combines with J gene TRBJ2-7, with D maybe TRBD1 (6 bases). The CDR3 has 12 residues. CDR1 is MNHEY, CDR2 SVGAGI, per germline. The V end was cut by 6 bases, the J end by 3 bases, with 9 bases between. CDR3: CASRGQFYEQYF. CDR3 bases: TGTGCCAGCAGAGGACAGTTCTACGAGCAGTACTTC.

This chain uses TRBV12-3 or TRBV12-4 with TRBJ2-5; no clear D. V was cut by 7 bases and J by 4 bases, with 10 bases left in between. This CDR3 comprises 12 residues. The CDR3 is CASTYDRETQYF. The CDR3 nucleotides are TGTGCCAGCACTTACGACCGAGAGACCCAGTACTTC.

This clonotype was counted ten times or more. The CDR3, as DNA: TGTGCCAGCTGCTACACCACAAGCTCCTACAATGAGCAGTTCTTC. Its protein product is CASCYTTSSYNEQFF. The chain couples TRBV7-6 to TRBJ2-1; D is unclear. This CDR3 is built from 15 residues. The V and J ends lost 8 bases and 0 bases respectively, with 14 bases between them. The germline V gene encodes CDR1 SGHVS and CDR2 FNYEAQ.

This clonotype was detected many times. J is TRBJ2-4 and V is TRBV29-1; 9 bases match TRBD1. Germline V gene sequence: CDR1 SQVTM, CDR2 ANQGSEA. V lost 6 bases to trimming and J lost 4 bases; unmatched junction nucleotides: 7. CDR3 length equals 14 residues. The CDR3 loop reads CSVLDRGRKNIQYF. The DNA for the CDR3 is TGCAGCGTACTGGACAGGGGACGTAAAAACATTCAGTACTTC.

The chain carries TRBV20-1 and TRBJ1-1; D unresolved. This CDR3 contains 10 residues. Germline V lookup: CDR1 DFQATT, CDR2 SNEGSKA (reference sequence). The germline V and J ends were trimmed by 7 bases and 0 bases, with 3 bases remaining between them. The CDR3 sequence: CSVMNTEAFF. For the CDR3, the DNA is TGCAGTGTTATGAACACTGAAGCTTTCTTT.

This clonotype has only a few counts. This chain connects TRBV5-1 to TRBJ2-2, with TRBD2 matching over 8 bases. Germline CDR1 reads SGHRS; CDR2 reads YFSETQ. V lost 4 bases to trimming and J lost 1 base; unmatched junction nucleotides: 9. The CDR3 consists of 17 residues. The CDR3 is CASSPGGTSGNTGELFF. The CDR3 nucleotides read TGCGCCAGCAGCCCGGGGGGTACTAGCGGGAACACCGGGGAGCTGTTTTTT.

This clonotype was seen many times. This chain links TRBV12-3 or TRBV12-4 with TRBJ2-3; D is unresolved. With 7 bases removed from V and 2 bases from J, the gap between germline ends came to 19 bases. The CDR3 has 16 residues. CDR3 protein: CASTLVGGPPTDTQYF. Written as DNA, the CDR3 is TGTGCCAGCACCCTGGTTGGTGGCCCACCCACAGATACGCAGTATTTT.

CDR3 sequence reads: CAISDSTSGKHEQFF. CDR3 sequence (DNA): TGTGCCATCAGTGACTCGACTAGCGGGAAGCATGAGCAGTTCTTC. V and J are TRBV10-3 and TRBJ2-1; TRBD2 matches 11 bases. Germline trimming cut 3 bases from V and 8 bases from J; bases unmatched to any gene: 6. The CDR3 runs to 15 residues. Germline V CDR1 and CDR2: ENHRY, SYGVKD.

The sample holds many counts of this clonotype. The chain combines TRBV12-3 or TRBV12-4 with TRBJ2-5; D call uncertain. V was trimmed by 1 base and J by 1 base, leaving 7 bases between them. The CDR3 length is 14 residues. Here the CDR3 reads CASSLGLAQETQYF. In DNA form, the CDR3 reads TGTGCCAGCAGTTTAGGGTTGGCCCAAGAGACCCAGTACTTC.

This clonotype was recorded a few times. The V gene is TRBV30, the J gene TRBJ2-7; 9 bases align to TRBD1. V lost 8 bases to trimming and J lost 3 bases; unmatched junction nucleotides: 20. Per the germline V gene, CDR1 is GTSNPN and CDR2 is SVGIG (reference sequence). This CDR3 has 17 amino acids. For the CDR3, the DNA is TGTGCCACGAACGCAGGACAGGGGTTGTCTATCGGCTACGAGCAGTACTTC. This translates into CATNAGQGLSIGYEQYF.

This clonotype was recorded a few times. V is TRBV5-1 and J is TRBJ1-2; D remains unclear. Germline lookup yields CDR1 SGHRS and CDR2 YFSETQ. The CDR3 runs 15 residues. The V end lost 1 base, the J end lost 0 bases, and 10 bases lay between the germline ends. The CDR3 DNA reads TGCGCCAGCAGCTTGTTTACGGAGACTAACTATGGCTACACCTTC. It specifies CASSLFTETNYGYTF.

J is TRBJ2-5 and V is TRBV18; D might be TRBD1 or TRBD2, each matching 5 bases. V was trimmed by 3 bases and J by 5 bases, leaving 10 bases between them. Germline V CDR1 and CDR2: KGHSH, LQKENI. The CDR3 length is 13 residues. In nucleotides, the CDR3 is TGTGCCAGCTCACCGGGACCGGGGGAGACCCAGTACTTC. It yields the protein CASSPGPGETQYF.

Ten or more counts support this clonotype. This chain joins TRBV29-1 and TRBJ2-3; D perhaps matches TRBD2 (5 bases). From germline, CDR1 is SQVTM and CDR2 ANQGSEA. The CDR3 extends over 14 amino acids. Deletions cut 1 base from V and 2 bases from J, with 10 bases between. In DNA form, the CDR3 reads TGCAGCGTTGAAGTCCCGAGGGACACAGATACGCAGTATTTT. Its translation: CSVEVPRDTDTQYF.

This clonotype was counted a few times. This chain uses TRBV6-1 with TRBJ2-2; 8 bases map to TRBD2. Germline trimming cut 7 bases from V and 5 bases from J; bases unmatched to any gene: 9. This CDR3 contains 15 residues. CDR1 is MNHNS and CDR2 is SASEGT in the germline V gene. CDR3 sequence reads: CASTSAGEDTGELFF. CDR3 DNA sequence: TGTGCCAGCACCTCAGCGGGAGAGGATACCGGGGAGCTGTTTTTT.

This clonotype came up a few times. V is TRBV28 and J is TRBJ2-2, with D perhaps being TRBD1 or TRBD2 (5 bases each). Deletions cut 6 bases from V and 5 bases from J, with 16 bases between. This CDR3 spans 15 amino acids. Germline lookup yields CDR1 MDHEN and CDR2 SYDVKM. Here the CDR3 reads CASSPERGGTGELFF. The CDR3 DNA sequence: TGTGCCAGCAGCCCCGAGAGGGGTGGGACCGGGGAGCTGTTTTTT.

This clonotype was seen repeatedly, ten times or more. V and J are TRBV29-1 and TRBJ1-1; perhaps TRBD1 as D (6 bases). The V gene's germline CDR1 is SQVTM and CDR2 ANQGSEA. This CDR3 is built from 14 residues. Trimming removed 6 bases from V and 0 bases from J, with 14 bases in between. The CDR3: CSVETGHMNTEAFF. CDR3 nucleotide sequence: TGCAGCGTGGAGACGGGACATATGAACACTGAAGCTTTCTTT.

This clonotype has more than one count but fewer than ten. The rearrangement joins TRBV19 to TRBJ2-3; TRBD2 aligns across 8 bases. From germline, CDR1 is LNHDA and CDR2 SQIVND (reference sequence). This CDR3 is built from 16 residues. V lost 3 bases and J lost 6; bases outside the gene matches: 11. The CDR3 loop reads CASSISSGRYLDTQYF. For the CDR3, the DNA is TGTGCCAGTAGTATTTCGAGCGGGAGATATTTGGATACGCAGTATTTT.

This clonotype was counted at least ten times. This sequence joins TRBV12-3 or TRBV12-4 and TRBJ1-3; D not resolved. The CDR3 runs to 15 residues. Trimming cost V 5 bases and J 0 bases, with 11 bases left between them. The CDR3 is CASSRELVSGNTIYF. The CDR3 bases are TGTGCCAGCAGTCGAGAGCTCGTCTCTGGAAACACCATATATTTT.

V and J are TRBV20-1 and TRBJ2-7, with 11 bases that match TRBD2. V was clipped by 2 bases and J by 2 bases; unmatched bases: 5. Germline V gene lookup returns CDR1 DFQATT and CDR2 SNEGSKA (reference sequence). This CDR3 contains 15 residues. This CDR3 is CSARFLAGGAYEQYF. CDR3 coding DNA: TGCAGTGCTAGATTCTTAGCGGGAGGGGCCTACGAGCAGTACTTC.

There are a few counts of this clonotype. This rearrangement joins TRBV20-1 to TRBJ2-1; 7 positions agree with TRBD2. The CDR3 extends over 14 amino acids. Germline CDR1 DFQATT, CDR2 SNEGSKA (reference sequence). V shed 2 bases and J 10 bases; nucleotides not matched to a gene: 11. The CDR3 region is CSARLAGVGGEQFF. For the CDR3, the DNA is TGCAGTGCTAGACTGGCGGGAGTGGGTGGGGAGCAGTTCTTC.

At least ten counts were recorded for this clonotype. The chain has TRBV6-5 and TRBJ2-3; tentative D call: TRBD2 (6 bases). Germline V gene lookup returns CDR1 MNHEY and CDR2 SVGAGI. The CDR3 sequence is 13 residues long. Trimming took 0 bases from V and 9 from J, leaving 10 bases between them. The CDR3 protein is CASSYSPGGTQYF. CDR3 bases: TGTGCCAGCAGTTACTCCCCAGGAGGGACGCAGTATTTT.

This clonotype was seen only a few times. The J gene is TRBJ2-3, the V gene TRBV7-8, with D possibly matching TRBD1 (6 bases). V was clipped by 2 bases and J by 4 bases, with 10 bases between them. The CDR3 spans 14 residues. Germline V gene data show CDR1 as SGHVS and CDR2 as FQNEAQ. CDR3 sequence reads: CASSLLDSPDTQYF. CDR3 coding DNA: TGTGCCAGCAGCTTACTGGACAGTCCAGATACGCAGTATTTT.

This clonotype was recorded a few times. The CDR3 DNA reads as TGTGCCAGCAGTGATGGTCGCATCTTCGGCATTCAGTACTTC. It is translated as CASSDGRIFGIQYF. The rearrangement links TRBV2 to TRBJ2-4; D uncertain. CDR1 and CDR2 (germline): SNHLY, FYNNEI. V shed 3 bases and J shed 9 bases, with 15 bases lying between them. The CDR3 is made up of 14 amino acids. Variable domain in full (rest from reference TRBV2 and TRBJ2-4): EPEVTQTPSHQVTQMGQEVILRCVPISNHLYFYWYRQILGQKVEFLVSFYNNEISEKSEIFDDQFSVERPDGSNFTLKIRSTKLEDSAMYFCASSDGRIFGIQYFGAGTRLSVL.

This clonotype was detected ten times or more. V usage is TRBV10-3 and J usage is TRBJ2-7; 7 nucleotides agree with TRBD1. V lost 6 bases to trimming and J lost 5 bases; unmatched junction nucleotides: 7. The CDR3 is 13 residues long. Germline V gene sequence: CDR1 ENHRY, CDR2 SYGVKD. CDR3 in DNA: TGTGCCATCAGACGACAGGGAGTCCACGAGCAGTACTTC. This codes for CAIRRQGVHEQYF.

At least ten counts were recorded for this clonotype. The chain combines TRBV5-1 with TRBJ2-5; D is unclear. V lost 5 bases and J lost 4, with 21 bases in between. Looked up from germline, CDR1 is SGHRS and CDR2 is YFSETQ. The CDR3 has 16 residues. CDR3 DNA: TGCGCCAGCAGGTCCGATAGGCTAACACTCCTAGAGACCCAGTACTTC. It specifies CASRSDRLTLLETQYF.